This T cell receptor beta chain is from a study of blood T cell repertoires in COVID-19. Whole-study context: PBMCs, B-cell-depleted T cells, or T cells were the source of the cDNA or gDNA that made up the material.

Original data processing: By means of reference gene primer amplification, nucleated cell counts were estimated. Sequencing used immunoSEQ multiplex PCR; TCRdb keeps in-frame clones, though not all of them. The V and J calls and clone size come from that table; D and trimming were worked out from the DNA. The sample lists around 190,000 clones, approximately 90% seen once, with about 1.1% in the top ten. Germline assignment: CDR1 MDHEN and CDR2 SYDVKM. The CDR3 is made up of 12 amino acids. V lost 8 bases and J lost 3, with 10 bases in between. Sequencing was performed on peripheral blood. This receptor was taken from a man aged 25 to 40 with acute or convalescent COVID-19. This chain joins TRBV28 and TRBJ1-1; D might be TRBD1 (5 bases). CDR3 in DNA: TGTGCCAGCGTGCAGGGATACACTGAAGCTTTCTTT. Protein sequence: CASVQGYTEAFF.